This TCR beta chain was captured by sequencing in a study of monozygotic twins with inflammatory bowel disease. A note on this clonotype: The antigen is undetermined.

This CDR3 spans 14 amino acids. From germline, CDR1 is SGHTA and CDR2 FQGNSA. General observations from the study: Reduced clonotype sharing with other individuals was observed in IBD patients relative to healthy twins, especially with disease activity. Immunosuppressive treatment differences may have increased patient repertoire variability.

The authors ran two nested PCRs of about 15 and 9 cycles on TCRalpha and TCRbeta cDNA. TCRdb re-called the 5' RACE reads and gives one entry per CDR3 protein, without DNA. The listing records 300,000 to 350,000 distinct CDR3 sequences. This receptor was taken from a human donor with ulcerative colitis or Crohn's disease, or a healthy co-twin of an affected twin (not recorded which). Sequenced input: blood. V is TRBV7-2 and J is TRBJ1-1. The CDR3 loop reads CASSSHGLVTEAFF.